Listed here is a single T cell receptor (beta chain). Assay used: immunoSEQ multiplex PCR; TCRdb lists only in-frame clones, some missing. The table has tens of thousands of clones, less than 95% seen once. The data were taken from a study of T cell changes during pregnancy in multiple sclerosis. With 4 bases removed from V and 2 bases from J, the gap between germline ends came to 12 bases. CDR3 length equals 14 residues. CDR1 SGHAT and CDR2 FQNNGV come from the germline V gene. The chain links TRBV11-2 to TRBJ2-7; D possibly corresponds to TRBD2 (6 bases). This TCR derives from a female donor with multiple sclerosis, enrolled in a pregnancy study. The sequencing used CD4+ T cells from peripheral blood mononuclear cells, collected in the third trimester of pregnancy. DNA for the CDR3: TGTGCCAGCAGCTCAGCTAGCGTCGCCTACGAGCAGTACTTC. Its protein is CASSSASVAYEQYF.